This T cell receptor beta chain is drawn from a study of blood T cell repertoires in COVID-19. Study information: Acute and convalescent COVID-19 specimens originated in the United States, Italy and Spain.

In terms of age and location, participants ranged from roughly 18 to 100 years and lived in under 30 US areas. The study assigned cohorts using participant-reported clinical history. This CDR3 is 13 amino acids long. Germline assignment: CDR1 KGHDR and CDR2 SFDVKD. The V gene lost 5 bases and the J gene lost 7 bases, with 11 bases spanning the gap. Per the study methods: Reference gene primer amplification gave nucleated cell count estimates. Assay used: immunoSEQ multiplex PCR; TCRdb lists only in-frame clones, some missing. That table is the source of V, J and clone size, and D and trimming were worked out from the DNA. Of approximately 300,000 clones in the sample, 86% are singletons; the top ten hold more than 9%.

The source of this sequence is a woman aged 18-35 years who had recovered from COVID-19. V usage is TRBV24-1 and J usage is TRBJ1-5, with D tentatively TRBD1 (5 bases). Sequenced: PBMCs or T cells enriched from blood (not recorded which). The CDR3 region is CATSGTGGQPQHF. CDR3 nucleotides: TGTGCCACCAGTGGAACGGGGGGACAGCCCCAGCATTTT.